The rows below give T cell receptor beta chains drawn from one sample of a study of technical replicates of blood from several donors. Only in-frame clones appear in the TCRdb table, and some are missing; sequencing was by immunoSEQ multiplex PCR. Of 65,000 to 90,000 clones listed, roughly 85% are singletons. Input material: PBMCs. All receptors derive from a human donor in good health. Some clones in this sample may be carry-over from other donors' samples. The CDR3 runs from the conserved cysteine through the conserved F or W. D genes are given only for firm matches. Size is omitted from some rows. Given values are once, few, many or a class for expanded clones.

CASSNSATSGTHEQYF | TGTGCCAGTAGTAACTCCGCGACTAGCGGGACACACGAGCAGTACTTC | TRBJ2-7 | TRBV19 | - | TRBD2
CASSSWLQETQYF | TGTGCCAGCAGTTCCTGGCTCCAAGAGACCCAGTACTTC | TRBJ2-5 | TRBV7-7 | - | -
CASRTDDRGVYEQYF | TGTGCCAGCAGAACCGACGACAGGGGGGTTTACGAGCAGTACTTC | TRBJ2-7 | TRBV6-1 | - | TRBD1
CASSYSGGNSAYEQYF | TGTGCCAGCAGTTATAGCGGGGGGAATAGCGCCTACGAGCAGTACTTC | TRBJ2-7 | TRBV6-5 | - | TRBD2
CASTMTDTGELFF | TGTGCCAGCACTATGACAGACACCGGGGAGCTGTTTTTT | TRBJ2-2 | TRBV2 | - | -
CASSRDSQETQYF | TGTGCCAGCAGCCGGGACTCGCAAGAGACCCAGTACTTC | TRBJ2-5 | TRBV7-7 | once | -
CASSIRQGANEQFF | TGCGCCAGCAGCATACGACAGGGGGCGAATGAGCAGTTCTTC | TRBJ2-1 | TRBV5-1 | - | TRBD1
CASSYGQGTSQETQYF | TGTGCCAGCAGCTACGGACAGGGTACCTCTCAAGAGACCCAGTACTTC | TRBJ2-5 | TRBV7-2 | - | TRBD1
CAWMRLTRANTGELFF | TGTGCCTGGATGAGACTCACCAGGGCGAACACCGGGGAGCTGTTTTTT | TRBJ2-2 | TRBV30 | - | -
CASSQDDREWGTDTQYF | TGCGCCAGCAGCCAAGACGACAGGGAATGGGGCACAGATACGCAGTATTTT | TRBJ2-3 | TRBV4-3 | - | TRBD1
CASSRGLVVEQYF | TGTGCCAGCAGCAGGGGCCTCGTCGTAGAGCAGTACTTC | TRBJ2-7 | TRBV25-1 | - | -
CSVDIIGETQYF | TGCAGCGTGGACATTATCGGTGAGACCCAGTACTTC | TRBJ2-5 | TRBV29-1 | - | -
CATNPGANYGYTF | TGTGCCACCAACCCAGGTGCTAACTATGGCTACACCTTC | TRBJ1-2 | TRBV10-3 | - | -
CASSWTFGGGTEAFF | TGCGCCAGCAGCTGGACCTTCGGGGGGGGGACTGAAGCTTTCTTT | TRBJ1-1 | TRBV5-1 | - | -
CASSPASAGGRNEQFF | TGCGCCAGCAGCCCCGCGAGTGCGGGAGGGCGCAATGAGCAGTTCTTC | TRBJ2-1 | TRBV5-1 | few | TRBD2
CASSQIPGLAGETYEQYF | TGCGCCAGCAGCCAAATCCCGGGACTAGCGGGGGAAACCTACGAGCAGTACTTC | TRBJ2-7 | TRBV4-1 | - | TRBD2
CASSQEAGGGTDTQYF | TGTGCCAGCAGCCAAGAGGCGGGGGGGGGCACAGATACGCAGTATTTT | TRBJ2-3 | TRBV4-2 | - | TRBD2
CASSLDSSRGNTIYF | TGTGCCAGCAGCTTAGACTCCTCCCGGGGAAACACCATATATTTT | TRBJ1-3 | TRBV7-2 | - | -
CAWSWGRNQPQHF | TGTGCCTGGAGTTGGGGCCGCAATCAGCCCCAGCATTTT | TRBJ1-5 | TRBV30 | - | -
CASGLVRIIGQGITEAFF | TGTGCTAGTGGTTTGGTAAGGATTATCGGACAGGGAATCACTGAAGCTTTCTTT | TRBJ1-1 | TRBV12-5 | - | TRBD1
CATLELGQGYNEQFF | TGTGCCACCCTTGAGTTGGGCCAGGGGTACAATGAGCAGTTCTTC | TRBJ2-1 | TRBV19 | - | -
CASSYRDRRTYGYTF | TGTGCCAGCAGTTACCGGGACAGGAGAACCTATGGCTACACCTTC | TRBJ1-2 | TRBV6-5 | - | TRBD1
CASSQDYGVEAFF | TGTGCCAGCAGCCAAGATTACGGTGTTGAAGCTTTCTTT | TRBJ1-1 | TRBV14 | few | -
CASSLSSGGQETQYF | TGTGCCAGCAGCTTGTCTAGCGGGGGCCAAGAGACCCAGTACTTC | TRBJ2-5 | TRBV5-4 | - | TRBD2
CASSSGQLETYEQYF | TGTGCCAGCAGCTCCGGACAGCTGGAGACCTACGAGCAGTACTTC | TRBJ2-7 | TRBV5-4 | - | -
CASGPPTSGISYEQYF | TGTGCTAGTGGTCCGCCCACTAGCGGGATTTCCTACGAGCAGTACTTC | TRBJ2-7 | TRBV12-5 | once | TRBD2
CASSLGQNTGELFF | TGCGCCAGCAGCTTGGGACAGAACACCGGGGAGCTGTTTTTT | TRBJ2-2 | TRBV5-1 | - | -
CASSFSGRGQRDYEQYF | TGTGCCAGCAGCTTTAGCGGGCGGGGCCAGAGGGACTACGAGCAGTACTTC | TRBJ2-7 | TRBV7-2 | - | TRBD2
CAWSRLAGANEQFF | TGTGCCTGGAGTCGGCTAGCGGGTGCCAATGAGCAGTTCTTC | TRBJ2-1 | TRBV30 | - | TRBD2
CASSLGLAEYQGTQYF | TGTGCCAGCAGCTTGGGACTAGCGGAGTACCAAGGGACCCAGTACTTC | TRBJ2-5 | TRBV5-4 | - | TRBD2
CASSLFGGNQPQHF | TGTGCCAGCAGCTTATTCGGGGGAAATCAGCCCCAGCATTTT | TRBJ1-5 | TRBV7-2 | few | -
CASSGDPSVYGYTF | TGCGCCAGCAGTGGAGACCCGAGTGTCTATGGCTACACCTTC | TRBJ1-2 | TRBV5-1 | - | -
CASSHDVESSSYEQYF | TGCGCCAGCAGCCACGATGTAGAGAGTAGCTCCTACGAGCAGTACTTC | TRBJ2-7 | TRBV4-3 | - | -
CASSTQGFSTNEKLFF | TGCGCCAGCAGCACTCAGGGTTTCTCGACTAATGAAAAACTGTTTTTT | TRBJ1-4 | TRBV5-1 | - | -
CASSPGTVENEQYF | TGTGCCAGCTCACCCGGGACAGTCGAAAACGAGCAGTACTTC | TRBJ2-7 | TRBV18 | - | TRBD1
CASSLGGLNTGELFF | TGTGCCAGCAGCTTAGGCGGGCTGAACACCGGGGAGCTGTTTTTT | TRBJ2-2 | TRBV7-9 | - | -
CASRRDRNSNQPQHF | TGTGCCAGCAGGAGGGACAGAAATAGCAATCAGCCCCAGCATTTT | TRBJ1-5 | TRBV2 | - | TRBD1
CASSQGDRGRLTGELFF | TGCGCCAGCAGCCAAGGAGACAGGGGGCGACTAACCGGGGAGCTGTTTTTT | TRBJ2-2 | TRBV4-3 | - | TRBD1
CASSQWRGGMADTQYF | TGTGCCAGCAGCCAATGGAGGGGCGGGATGGCAGATACGCAGTATTTT | TRBJ2-3 | TRBV4-2 | - | -
CASSLQGIDGYTF | TGTGCCAGCAGCCTACAGGGGATTGATGGCTACACCTTC | TRBJ1-2 | TRBV5-6 | - | TRBD1
CASSQSRNYGYTF | TGTGCCAGCAGCCAGTCACGTAACTATGGCTACACCTTC | TRBJ1-2 | TRBV11-2 | - | -
CASGLLGFLSYEQYF | TGTGCTAGTGGTTTGTTGGGCTTCCTCTCCTACGAGCAGTACTTC | TRBJ2-7 | TRBV12-5 | - | -
CASSQVLAGHSYEQYF | TGCGCCAGCAGCCAAGTCCTAGCGGGTCACTCCTACGAGCAGTACTTC | TRBJ2-7 | TRBV4-3 | - | TRBD2
CAWKRGRGTDTQYF | TGTGCCTGGAAACGCGGGAGAGGTACAGATACGCAGTATTTT | TRBJ2-3 | TRBV30 | - | TRBD2
CASMIQGQPQHF | TGTGCCAGCATGATACAGGGGCAGCCCCAGCATTTT | TRBJ1-5 | TRBV6-1 | - | TRBD1
CASSPLAGNTGELFF | TGTGCCAGCAGCCCGTTGGCGGGGAACACCGGGGAGCTGTTTTTT | TRBJ2-2 | TRBV11-1 | - | -
CASSLVPPGGLGEKLFF | TGCGCCAGCAGCCTAGTGCCGCCGGGAGGTTTGGGTGAAAAACTGTTTTTT | TRBJ1-4 | TRBV4-1 | - | -
CASSLDNPHNEQFF | TGCGCCAGCAGCTTGGATAATCCCCACAATGAGCAGTTCTTC | TRBJ2-1 | TRBV5-1 | - | -
CALGGNTEAFF | TGTGCCTTGGGAGGGAACACTGAAGCTTTCTTT | TRBJ1-1 | TRBV30 | - | -
CASSDLRTIYF | TGTGCCAGCAGTGACTTACGGACCATATATTTT | TRBJ1-3 | TRBV6-5 | - | -